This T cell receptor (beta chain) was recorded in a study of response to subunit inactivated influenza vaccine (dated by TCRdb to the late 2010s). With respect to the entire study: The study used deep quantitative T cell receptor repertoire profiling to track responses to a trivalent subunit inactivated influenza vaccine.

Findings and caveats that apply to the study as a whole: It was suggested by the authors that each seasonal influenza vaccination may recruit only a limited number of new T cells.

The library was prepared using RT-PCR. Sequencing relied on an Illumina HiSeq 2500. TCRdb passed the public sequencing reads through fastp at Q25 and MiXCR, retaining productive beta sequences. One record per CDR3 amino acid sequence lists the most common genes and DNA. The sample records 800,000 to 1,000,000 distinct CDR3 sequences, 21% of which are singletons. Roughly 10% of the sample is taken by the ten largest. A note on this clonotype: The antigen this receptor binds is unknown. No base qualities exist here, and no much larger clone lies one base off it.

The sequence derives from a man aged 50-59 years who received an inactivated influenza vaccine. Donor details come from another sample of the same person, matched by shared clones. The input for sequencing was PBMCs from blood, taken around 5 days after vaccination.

This receptor has the CDR3 CSALAETPYEQYF. The nucleotide sequence is given as TGCAGTGCCCTAGCGGAGACACCCTACGAGCAGTACTTC. Here the chain combines TRBV20-1 and TRBJ2-7, and 7 junctional nucleotides match TRBD2. V is pruned by 6 bases and J by 2 bases, leaving 7 bases of the junction without a gene match. CDR3 length: 13 amino acids, cysteine to phenylalanine. Of all the DNA, just the CDR3 is kept, 39 bases in frame from base 1. From the germline V gene (reference sequence), CDR1 is DFQATT and CDR2 is SNEGSKA.